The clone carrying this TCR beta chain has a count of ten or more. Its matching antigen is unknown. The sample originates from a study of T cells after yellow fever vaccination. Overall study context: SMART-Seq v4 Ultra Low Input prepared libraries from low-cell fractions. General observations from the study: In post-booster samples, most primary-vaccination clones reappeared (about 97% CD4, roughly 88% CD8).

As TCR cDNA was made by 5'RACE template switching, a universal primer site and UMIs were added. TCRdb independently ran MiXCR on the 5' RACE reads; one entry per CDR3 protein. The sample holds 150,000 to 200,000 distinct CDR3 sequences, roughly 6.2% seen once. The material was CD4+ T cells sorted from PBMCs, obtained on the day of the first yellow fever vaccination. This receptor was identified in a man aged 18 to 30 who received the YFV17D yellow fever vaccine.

DNA of the CDR3: TGCGCCAGCACCCGGGACAGCAATTCACCCCTCCACTTT. Translated: CASTRDSNSPLHF. J is TRBJ1-6 and V is TRBV5-1; 7 nucleotides match TRBD1. The CDR3 extends over 13 amino acids. The V and J ends lost 6 bases and 7 bases, in that order; junction bases with no gene match: 4. The germline CDR1 and CDR2 sequences are SGHRS and YFSETQ.